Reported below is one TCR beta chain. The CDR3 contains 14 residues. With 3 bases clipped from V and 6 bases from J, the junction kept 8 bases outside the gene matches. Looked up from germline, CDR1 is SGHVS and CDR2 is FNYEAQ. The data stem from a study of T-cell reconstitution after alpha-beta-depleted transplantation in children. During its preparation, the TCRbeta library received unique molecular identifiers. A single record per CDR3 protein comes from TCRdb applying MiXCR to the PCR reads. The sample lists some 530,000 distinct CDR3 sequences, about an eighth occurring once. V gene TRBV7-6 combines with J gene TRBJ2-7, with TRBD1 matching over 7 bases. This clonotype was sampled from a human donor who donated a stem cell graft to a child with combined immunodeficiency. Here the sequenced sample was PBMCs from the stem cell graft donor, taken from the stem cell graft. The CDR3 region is CASSFSTGMAEQYF. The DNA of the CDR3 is TGTGCCAGCAGCTTCTCGACAGGGATGGCCGAGCAGTACTTC.